The 5 T cell receptor beta chains in this list originate from one sample, sequenced in a study of T cell repertoires in cytomegalovirus infection. TCRdb re-derived calls from the reads in MiXCR, one entry per CDR3 protein. The sample has about half a million distinct CDR3 sequences, under 55% seen once; the top ten hold 43%. Their recognized antigens are unknown. The source was cultured PBMCs, collected from culture after CMV antigen stimulation. The receptors here all came from a human donor in good health (CMV status not recorded). Some clones in this sample may be carry-over from other donors' samples.

CDR3 coding DNA: TGTGCCATCAGTGAGAATGGGCCCTACGGGGAGCAGTACTTC. Translating it yields CAISENGPYGEQYF. This rearrangement joins TRBV10-3 to TRBJ2-7; D remains unclear. Germline V gene lookup returns CDR1 ENHRY and CDR2 SYGVKD. V lost 2 bases and J lost 7, with 15 bases in between. This CDR3 is built from 14 residues.

Only a few counts were recorded for this clonotype. The junction and the germline gene differ at one end; a read error may be behind it. The chain links TRBV4-1 to TRBJ2-6, with D perhaps being TRBD1 or TRBD2 (5 bases each). There are 18 residues in the CDR3. Germline loops: CDR1 MGHRA, CDR2 YSYEKL. The CDR3 DNA sequence: TGTGCCAGCAGCGTTACACGGGGCTTAAGCTCTGGGGCCAACGTCCTGACTTTC. As protein: CASSVTRGLSSGANVLTF.

This clonotype appeared once. The CDR3 DNA follows: TGTGCCAGCGGCGCCTGGCTAGCTGGCGGGGAGCTGTTTTTT. It codes for CASGAWLAGGELFF. The chain carries TRBV2 and TRBJ2-2; weak D call: TRBD2 (5 bases). This CDR3 spans 14 amino acids. Looked up from germline, CDR1 is SNHLY and CDR2 is FYNNEI. V lost 8 bases and J lost 7, with 17 bases in between.

In regard to this clonotype: Lacking the conserved final phenylalanine or tryptophan, this CDR3 likely reflects a read error. The chain has TRBV6-2 or TRBV6-3 and TRBJ2-5; 9 bases agree with TRBD1. The CDR3 is 15 amino acids. Germline CDR1 and CDR2: MNHEY and SVGEGT. The V segment lost 0 bases and the J segment 7 bases; nucleotides outside the gene matches: 6. CDR3 sequence reads: CASSYSRDRVGTQYL. CDR3 DNA: TGTGCCAGCAGTTACTCAAGGGACAGGGTAGGGACCCAGTACTTA.

The chain employs TRBV7-2 and TRBJ2-5, with D perhaps being TRBD1 or TRBD2 (7 bases each). Germline lookup yields CDR1 SGHTA and CDR2 FQGNSA. The CDR3 runs to 17 residues. The V end was cut by 2 bases, the J end by 4 bases, with 20 bases between. The CDR3 loop reads CASSLYPGGQGGETQYF. Written as DNA, the CDR3 is TGTGCCAGCAGCTTATATCCCGGGGGGCAGGGGGGAGAGACCCAGTACTTC.